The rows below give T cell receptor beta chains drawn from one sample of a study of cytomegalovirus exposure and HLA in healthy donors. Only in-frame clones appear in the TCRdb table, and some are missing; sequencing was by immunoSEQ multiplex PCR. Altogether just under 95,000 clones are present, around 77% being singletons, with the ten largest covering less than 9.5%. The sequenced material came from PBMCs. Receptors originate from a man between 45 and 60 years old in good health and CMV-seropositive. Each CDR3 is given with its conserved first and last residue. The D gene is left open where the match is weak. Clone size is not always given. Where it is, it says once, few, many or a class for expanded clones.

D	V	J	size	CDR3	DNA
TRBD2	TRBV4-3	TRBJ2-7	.	CASSQEGEGQYF	TGCGCCAGCAGCCAAGAGGGGGAGGGGCAGTACTTC
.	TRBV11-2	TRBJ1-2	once	CASSRGEANYGYTF	TGTGCCAGCAGCCGGGGGGAAGCTAACTATGGCTACACCTTC
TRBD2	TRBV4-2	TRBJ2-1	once	CASSQGLAGGNEQFF	TGTGCCAGCAGCCAAGGACTAGCGGGGGGGAATGAGCAGTTCTTC
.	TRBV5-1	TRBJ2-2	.	CASSLASGNPTGELFF	TGCGCCAGCAGCTTGGCCTCGGGGAACCCCACCGGGGAGCTGTTTTTT
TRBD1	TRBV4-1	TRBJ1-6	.	CASSQETGDYSPLHF	TGCGCCAGCAGCCAGGAGACAGGGGATTATTCACCCCTCCACTTT
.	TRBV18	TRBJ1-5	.	CASSSTGKGQPQHF	TGTGCCAGCTCATCCACAGGGAAAGGTCAGCCCCAGCATTTT
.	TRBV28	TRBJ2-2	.	CASCGQNTGELFF	TGTGCCAGCTGCGGGCAGAACACCGGGGAGCTGTTTTTT
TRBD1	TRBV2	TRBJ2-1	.	CASTLGTGPYNEQFF	TGTGCCAGCACCCTTGGGACAGGCCCCTACAATGAGCAGTTCTTC
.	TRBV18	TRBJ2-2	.	CASSPSPGVTNTGELFF	TGTGCCAGCTCACCTTCACCAGGGGTCACGAACACCGGGGAGCTGTTTTTT
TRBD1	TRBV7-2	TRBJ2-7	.	CASSRRGGQGAYEQYF	TGTGCCAGCAGCAGGCGCGGCGGACAGGGGGCGTACGAGCAGTACTTC
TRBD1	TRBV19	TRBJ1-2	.	CASRATRGNYGYTF	TGTGCCAGTAGAGCGACCAGGGGGAACTATGGCTACACCTTC
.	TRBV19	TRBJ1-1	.	CASGRRREAFF	TGTGCCAGTGGCAGGAGGCGTGAAGCTTTCTTT
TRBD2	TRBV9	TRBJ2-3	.	CASSVGLAAITDTQYF	TGTGCCAGCAGCGTCGGACTAGCGGCTATCACAGATACGCAGTATTTT
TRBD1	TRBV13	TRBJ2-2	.	CASSSPGTVGGELFF	TGTGCCAGCAGCTCTCCCGGGACAGTAGGCGGGGAGCTGTTTTTT
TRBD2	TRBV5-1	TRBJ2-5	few	CASSVNPGTSVGEQYF	TGCGCCAGCAGCGTGAACCCCGGGACTAGCGTGGGGGAGCAGTACTTC
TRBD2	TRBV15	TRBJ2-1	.	CATSMVSGGTYNEQFF	TGTGCCACCAGCATGGTTAGCGGGGGTACTTACAATGAGCAGTTCTTC
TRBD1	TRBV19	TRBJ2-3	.	CASSIDRGGLDTQYF	TGTGCCAGTAGTATAGATCGAGGGGGCCTAGATACGCAGTATTTT
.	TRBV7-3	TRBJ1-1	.	CASSPGKTGNTEAFF	TGTGCCAGCAGCCCCGGCAAAACAGGGAACACTGAAGCTTTCTTT
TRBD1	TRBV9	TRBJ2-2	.	CASSGQGQNTGELFF	TGTGCCAGCAGCGGACAGGGCCAGAACACCGGGGAGCTGTTTTTT
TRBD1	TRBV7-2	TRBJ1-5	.	CASSLGGTANQPQHF	TGTGCCAGCAGCTTGGGTGGGACAGCGAATCAGCCCCAGCATTTT
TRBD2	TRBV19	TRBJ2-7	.	CASSIPAGGTYEQYF	TGTGCCAGTAGTATTCCCGCGGGGGGGACCTACGAGCAGTACTTC
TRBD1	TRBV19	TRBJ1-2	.	CASATGGSGYTF	TGTGCCAGTGCAACAGGGGGCAGTGGCTACACCTTC
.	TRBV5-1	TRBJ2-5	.	CASSFFDRQETQYF	TGCGCCAGCAGCTTCTTCGACAGACAAGAGACCCAGTACTTC
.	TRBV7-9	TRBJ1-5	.	CASSLDRVAGQPQHF	TGTGCCAGCAGCTTAGACAGGGTAGCGGGTCAGCCCCAGCATTTT
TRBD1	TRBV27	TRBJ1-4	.	CASSSLTGARLEKLFF	TGTGCCAGCAGTTCCCTTACAGGGGCGAGGTTGGAAAAACTGTTTTTT
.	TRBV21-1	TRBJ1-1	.	CASSKEGQGSHRSEAFF	TGTGCCAGCAGCAAAGAAGGACAGGGAAGTCACCGTAGTGAAGCTTTCTTT
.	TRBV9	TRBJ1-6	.	CASSVMSSSYNSPLHF	TGTGCCAGCAGCGTCATGTCTAGCTCCTATAATTCACCCCTCCACTTT
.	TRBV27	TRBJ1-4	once	CASSLYGTNEKLFF	TGTGCCAGCAGTTTATACGGTACTAATGAAAAACTGTTTTTT
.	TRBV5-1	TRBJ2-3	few	CASSLGGQENTQYF	TGCGCCAGCAGCTTGGGAGGGCAGGAGAATACGCAGTATTTT
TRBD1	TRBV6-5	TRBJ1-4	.	CASSYSTGVNEKLFF	TGTGCCAGCAGTTACTCGACAGGGGTTAATGAAAAACTGTTTTTT
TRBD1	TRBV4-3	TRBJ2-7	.	CASSQETGGLTYEQYF	TGCGCCAGCAGCCAAGAAACAGGGGGCCTAACCTACGAGCAGTACTTC
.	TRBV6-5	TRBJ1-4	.	CASSYNQGNEKLFF	TGTGCCAGCAGTTACAATCAGGGTAATGAAAAACTGTTTTTT